Listed below are T cell receptor beta chains from one sample, sequenced in a study of blood T cell repertoires in COVID-19. Sequencing was performed with immunoSEQ multiplex PCR; in TCRdb, only in-frame clones are kept and a portion is missing. The sample contains approximately 100,000 clones, approximately 85% of which appear only once. The sequencing sample was made of peripheral blood. Receptors originate from a woman in her sixties with acute or convalescent COVID-19. The CDR3 runs from the conserved cysteine through the conserved F or W. D genes are given only for firm matches. Some rows mark clone size as missing; the rest say once, few, many or name a class of expanded clone.

J | size | V | D | DNA | CDR3
TRBJ1-5 | . | TRBV3-1/TRBV3-2 | TRBD1 | TGTGCCAGCAGCCAAGATCCGACAGGGAGGAATCAGCCCCAGCATTTT | CASSQDPTGRNQPQHF
TRBJ1-5 | . | TRBV19 | TRBD1 | TGTGCCAGTAGGAGGATAGGGACAGATCTCAATCAGCCCCAGCATTTT | CASRRIGTDLNQPQHF
TRBJ2-3 | . | TRBV7-3 | TRBD2 | TGTGCCAGCAGCTTAACAGGTGCGGTAGCGGGAGGGCCAGATACGCAGTATTTT | CASSLTGAVAGGPDTQYF
TRBJ1-2 | . | TRBV3-1/TRBV3-2 | TRBD1 | TGTGCCAGCAGTCCGAAGACAGGGGAGGATCCCGGCTACACCTTC | CASSPKTGEDPGYTF
TRBJ2-1 | . | TRBV3-1/TRBV3-2 | . | TGTGCCAGCAGCCCGTGCCAGGCGTGTGAGCAGTTCTTC | CASSPCQACEQFF
TRBJ1-2 | . | TRBV4-2 | TRBD1 | TGTGCCAGCAGCCAAGGGGACCGGACAGGGGATGGCTACACCTTC | CASSQGDRTGDGYTF
TRBJ2-1 | . | TRBV14 | . | TGTGCCAGCAGCCGGCACGATGAGCAGTTCTTC | CASSRHDEQFF
TRBJ1-1 | . | TRBV6-5 | . | TGTGCCAGCAGAGGTTCGGGGAACACTGAAGCTTTCTTT | CASRGSGNTEAFF
TRBJ2-2 | . | TRBV10-1 | TRBD2 | TGCGCCAGCAACACAACAATCGGACTAGCGGCAAATGAAAACACCGGGGAGCTGTTTTTT | CASNTTIGLAANENTGELFF
TRBJ1-6 | . | TRBV18 | . | TGTGCCAGCTCACCACTGCAGGGTCCTGATTCACCCCTCCACTTT | CASSPLQGPDSPLHF
TRBJ1-1 | . | TRBV19 | . | TGTGCCAGTAGTATAGGTCGGAACACTGAAGCTTTCTTT | CASSIGRNTEAFF
TRBJ2-1 | . | TRBV5-1 | TRBD2 | TGCGCCAGCAGCCTAGGGACTAGCGTAACCAATGAGCAGTTCTTC | CASSLGTSVTNEQFF
TRBJ2-1 | . | TRBV6-5 | . | TGTGCCACCACCTCCCAACTCTTCTCCTACAATGAGCAGTTCTTC | CATTSQLFSYNEQFF
TRBJ2-5 | . | TRBV15 | . | TGTGCCACCAGCTGGGAAGGAGCTGGAGGAGAGACCCAGTACTTC | CATSWEGAGGETQYF
TRBJ1-1 | . | TRBV19 | TRBD1 | TGTGCCAGTAATCCAGGACAGGGGGCCGTCACTGAAGCTTTCTTT | CASNPGQGAVTEAFF
TRBJ1-4 | . | TRBV12-3/TRBV12-4 | . | TGTGCCAGCAGTTACCGGACAAGTGAAAAACTGTTTTTT | CASSYRTSEKLFF
TRBJ1-1 | . | TRBV27 | . | TGTGCCAGCAGTGGCCTAGGGGGAACTGAAGCTTTCTTT | CASSGLGGTEAFF
TRBJ2-1 | . | TRBV7-8 | . | TGTGCCAGCAGCTTATATAGACGGGGAGCTAGCGAACTACTCAACAATGAGCAGTTCTTC | CASSLYRRGASELLNNEQFF
TRBJ2-5 | . | TRBV28 | . | TGTGCCAGCAGTTTATCGGACCAAGAGACCCAGTACTTC | CASSLSDQETQYF
TRBJ1-1 | once | TRBV29-1 | . | TGCAGCGTTGCGGTTTTGGGGGGTAACACTGAAGCTTTCTTT | CSVAVLGGNTEAFF
TRBJ2-1 | . | TRBV3-1/TRBV3-2 | TRBD2 | TGTGCCAGCAGCCACTATAGCGGGAGAATCTACAATGAGCAGTTCTTC | CASSHYSGRIYNEQFF
TRBJ2-2 | . | TRBV9 | . | TGTGCCAGCAGCCCGAGATTTCTCGGGTCCGGGGAGCTGTTTTTT | CASSPRFLGSGELFF
TRBJ1-1 | . | TRBV28 | . | TGTGCCAGCAGACACCCCTTCCTGAACACTGAAGCTTTCTTT | CASRHPFLNTEAFF
TRBJ2-3 | . | TRBV9 | TRBD2 | TGTGCCAGCAGCACACCTGGGGCGGGAGGGCCAGATACGCAGTATTTT | CASSTPGAGGPDTQYF
TRBJ2-1 | . | TRBV3-1/TRBV3-2 | TRBD2 | TGTGCCTCTGGGCCAGCGGGAGACAGGGAGCAGTTCTTC | CASGPAGDREQFF
TRBJ1-1 | . | TRBV7-6 | . | TGTGCCAGCAGCCTGGGACACATGACGACTGAAGCTTTCTTT | CASSLGHMTTEAFF
TRBJ1-2 | . | TRBV28 | . | TGTGCCAGCAGTATCTCCTATGGCTACACCTTC | CASSISYGYTF
TRBJ1-3 | . | TRBV6-1 | TRBD1 | TGTGCCAGCAGTGAGGACAGGCCGGGAAACACCATATATTTT | CASSEDRPGNTIYF
TRBJ2-7 | . | TRBV15 | TRBD1 | TGTGCCACCAGCCCTCCGGGACAGGGGCAATACGAGCAGTACTTC | CATSPPGQGQYEQYF
TRBJ2-1 | . | TRBV5-5 | . | TGTGCCAGCACCCTGGAGGTGTACAGCGACAATGAGCAGTTCTTC | CASTLEVYSDNEQFF
TRBJ1-1 | . | TRBV28 | . | TGTGCCAGCAGTTTACTCCCGACGGGGAACACTGAAGCTTTCTTT | CASSLLPTGNTEAFF
TRBJ2-1 | . | TRBV7-2 | . | TGTGCCAGAGGGGGAATTGGGGTCAATGAGCAGTTCTTC | CARGGIGVNEQFF
TRBJ1-5 | few | TRBV29-1 | TRBD1 | TGCAGCGTTGGACCGGGACAGGGGAGTGGGCAGCCCCAGCATTTT | CSVGPGQGSGQPQHF
TRBJ1-4 | . | TRBV29-1 | . | TGCAGCGTTGGTCGAGCAACTAATGAAAAACTGTTTTTT | CSVGRATNEKLFF
TRBJ2-1 | . | TRBV5-1 | . | TGCGCCAGCAGCTTTTCTCCCGGCTACAATGAGCAGTTCTTC | CASSFSPGYNEQFF
TRBJ1-2 | . | TRBV25-1 | . | TGTGCCAGCAGAGACAGCCTTTATGGCTACACCTTC | CASRDSLYGYTF
TRBJ2-2 | . | TRBV3-1/TRBV3-2 | TRBD2 | TGTGCCAGCAGCCATCGCACTAGCGGGAGTACCGGGGAGCTGTTTTTT | CASSHRTSGSTGELFF
TRBJ1-5 | . | TRBV27 | TRBD1 | TGTGCCAGCAGTGAGGGGGCGGGAGGTCAGCCCCAGCATTTT | CASSEGAGGQPQHF
TRBJ1-6 | . | TRBV6-5 | . | TGTGCCAGCAGCTATGGACAGACCAATTCACCCCTCCACTTT | CASSYGQTNSPLHF
TRBJ2-1 | . | TRBV6-4 | TRBD2 | TGTGCCAGCAGTCGAGCGGGAGGGCCTCCCGATGAGCAGTTCTTC | CASSRAGGPPDEQFF
TRBJ1-2 | . | TRBV4-1 | . | TGCGCCAGCAGCCAAGAAGCAGGGGAGGGCTACACCTTC | CASSQEAGEGYTF